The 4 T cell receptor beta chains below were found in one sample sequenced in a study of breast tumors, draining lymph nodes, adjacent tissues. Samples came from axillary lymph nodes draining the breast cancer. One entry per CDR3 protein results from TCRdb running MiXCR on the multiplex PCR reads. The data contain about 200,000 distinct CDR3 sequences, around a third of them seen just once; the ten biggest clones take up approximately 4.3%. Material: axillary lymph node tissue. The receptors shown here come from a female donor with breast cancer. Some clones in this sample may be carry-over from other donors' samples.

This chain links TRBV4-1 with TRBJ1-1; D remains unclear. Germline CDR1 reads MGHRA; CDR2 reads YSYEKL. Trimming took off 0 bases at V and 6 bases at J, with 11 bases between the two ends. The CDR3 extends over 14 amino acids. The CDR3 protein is CASSQDWGRAEAFF. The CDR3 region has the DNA TGCGCCAGCAGCCAAGATTGGGGTCGGGCTGAAGCTTTCTTT.

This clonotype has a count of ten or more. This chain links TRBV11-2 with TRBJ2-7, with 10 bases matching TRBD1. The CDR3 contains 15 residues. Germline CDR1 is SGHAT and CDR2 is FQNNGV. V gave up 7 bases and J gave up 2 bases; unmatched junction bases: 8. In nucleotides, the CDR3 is TGTGCCAGCACCAGGGGACAGGGGCTTACCTACGAGCAGTACTTC. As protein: CASTRGQGLTYEQYF.

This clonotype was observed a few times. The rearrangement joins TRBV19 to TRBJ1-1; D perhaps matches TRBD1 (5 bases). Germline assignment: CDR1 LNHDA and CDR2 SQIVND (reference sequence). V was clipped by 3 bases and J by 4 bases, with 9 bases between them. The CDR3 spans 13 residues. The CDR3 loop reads CASSMGEGTEAFF. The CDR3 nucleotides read TGTGCCAGTAGTATGGGGGAGGGCACTGAAGCTTTCTTT.

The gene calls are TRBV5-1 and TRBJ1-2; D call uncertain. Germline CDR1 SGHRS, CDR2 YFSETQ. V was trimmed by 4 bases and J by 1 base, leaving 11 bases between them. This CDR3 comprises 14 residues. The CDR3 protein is CASSPGVSNYGYTF. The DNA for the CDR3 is TGCGCCAGCAGCCCAGGAGTCAGTAACTATGGCTACACCTTC.